These 4 T cell receptor beta chains share one sample of origin, sequenced in a study of CD8 T cells in Susac syndrome. With random hexamers, reverse transcription was performed on about 0.5 to 1 ug of RNA. TCRdb processed the immunoSEQ multiplex PCR reads anew with MiXCR; each CDR3 protein has one entry. The sample consists of over 350,000 distinct CDR3 sequences, more than 80% of them appearing once. The sample was CD8+ T cells from PBMCs. Receptors were obtained from a human donor with multiple sclerosis.

This clonotype has just one count. The chain carries TRBV30 and TRBJ1-2; no clear D gene. Trimming shortened V by 4 bases and J by 0 bases, and 15 bases separated the two germline ends. CDR3 length: 15 amino acids. Germline CDR1 is GTSNPN and CDR2 is SVGIG (reference sequence). In DNA, the CDR3 is TGTGCCTGGAACGCTGCCGACTCCACTAACTATGGCTACACCTTC. Translated, it gives CAWNAADSTNYGYTF.

The chain has TRBV28 and TRBJ2-2; possible D gene TRBD1, 5 bases. The CDR3 extends over 15 amino acids. The V gene lost 3 bases and the J gene lost 7 bases, with 15 bases spanning the gap. CDR1 MDHEN and CDR2 SYDVKM come from the germline V gene. As DNA, the CDR3 is TGTGCCAGCAGTTTTGTTCAGGGTCTTAACGGGGAGCTGTTTTTT. Translation: CASSFVQGLNGELFF.

This chain links TRBV12-3 or TRBV12-4 with TRBJ2-5; possible D gene TRBD1, 6 bases. The CDR3 totals 14 residues. The V end was cut by 5 bases, the J end by 2 bases, with 12 bases between. The CDR3 DNA follows: TGTGCCAGCAGTCCCCGGACAGTACAAGAGACCCAGTACTTC. It specifies CASSPRTVQETQYF.

The CDR3 protein is CASSIAGIGYNEQFF. The CDR3 bases are TGTGCCAGCAGCATAGCGGGGATCGGCTACAATGAGCAGTTCTTC. The chain joins TRBV6-6 to TRBJ2-1, with TRBD2 identical over 8 bases. V shed 6 bases, J shed 3 bases, and the junction held 7 bases outside the gene matches. The CDR3 sequence is 15 residues long. Germline values: CDR1 MNHNY, CDR2 SVGAGI (reference sequence).